Below are 6 T cell receptor beta chains sequenced from a single sample in a study of T cell clones after liver transplantation. Profiling relied on immunoSEQ multiplex PCR, and the TCRdb table lists in-frame clones only, not all of them. The table includes about 75,000 clones, roughly 80% detected once. The source material was CD4+ T cells from blood, sampled less than 50 months after liver transplant. The receptors originated from a human patient who received a liver transplant. Some T cells may be graft donor cells.

This clone was observed a few times. The chain is built from TRBV27 and TRBJ2-7; the match to TRBD2 covers 8 bases. Germline V gives CDR1 MNHEY, CDR2 SMNVEV (reference sequence). This CDR3 is 15 amino acids long. V shed 4 bases, J shed 5 bases, and the junction held 10 bases outside the gene matches. The CDR3 sequence is CASSSGLAGVNEQYF. As DNA, the CDR3 is TGTGCCAGCAGTTCCGGTCTAGCGGGTGTAAACGAGCAGTACTTC.

This clone was seen only once. The chain uses TRBV7-2 and TRBJ1-4; no reliable D call. The germline V gene encodes CDR1 SGHTA and CDR2 FQGNSA. V was pared by 1 base and J by 7 bases, with 13 bases between. The CDR3 contains 15 residues. CDR3 sequence (DNA): TGTGCCAGCAGCTTAGTCTTATCATTAGGTGAAAAACTGTTTTTT. It yields the protein CASSLVLSLGEKLFF.

The chain couples TRBV19 to TRBJ1-4, with D possibly being TRBD1 (5 bases). The CDR3 is 14 residues long. The germline V gene encodes CDR1 LNHDA and CDR2 SQIVND (reference sequence). Trimming cost V 7 bases and J 8 bases, with 17 bases left between them. The CDR3 sequence is CASTDRGIAEKLFF. As DNA, the CDR3 is TGTGCCAGTACCGATCGGGGGATAGCCGAAAAACTGTTTTTT.

This rearrangement joins TRBV10-3 to TRBJ1-1; no reliable D call. Trimming shortened V by 2 bases and J by 5 bases, and 9 bases separated the two germline ends. CDR1 is ENHRY, CDR2 SYGVKD, per germline. The CDR3 extends over 13 amino acids. The CDR3 coding sequence is TGTGCCATCAGTGAGGGCAGAGGTACTGAAGCTTTCTTT. This codes for CAISEGRGTEAFF.

J is TRBJ2-6 and V is TRBV7-9, with a tentative D call TRBD1 (6 bases). The CDR3 is 17 amino acids. The V end was cut by 5 bases, the J end by 0 bases, with 14 bases between. Germline assignment: CDR1 SEHNR and CDR2 FQNEAQ (reference sequence). CDR3 residues: CASSVTGLTSGANVLTF. CDR3 nucleotides: TGTGCCAGCAGCGTGACAGGACTTACCTCTGGGGCCAACGTCCTGACTTTC.

This chain joins TRBV11-3 and TRBJ2-2; TRBD2 aligns across 7 bases. CDR1 and CDR2 (germline): SGHNT, YENEEA. CDR3 size: 16 residues. The junction had 6 bases not matched to a gene; V was cut back by 3 bases and J by 2 bases. CDR3 nucleotides: TGTGCCAGCAGCTTCCGACTAGCAGGCAACACCGGGGAGCTGTTTTTT. Residues: CASSFRLAGNTGELFF.